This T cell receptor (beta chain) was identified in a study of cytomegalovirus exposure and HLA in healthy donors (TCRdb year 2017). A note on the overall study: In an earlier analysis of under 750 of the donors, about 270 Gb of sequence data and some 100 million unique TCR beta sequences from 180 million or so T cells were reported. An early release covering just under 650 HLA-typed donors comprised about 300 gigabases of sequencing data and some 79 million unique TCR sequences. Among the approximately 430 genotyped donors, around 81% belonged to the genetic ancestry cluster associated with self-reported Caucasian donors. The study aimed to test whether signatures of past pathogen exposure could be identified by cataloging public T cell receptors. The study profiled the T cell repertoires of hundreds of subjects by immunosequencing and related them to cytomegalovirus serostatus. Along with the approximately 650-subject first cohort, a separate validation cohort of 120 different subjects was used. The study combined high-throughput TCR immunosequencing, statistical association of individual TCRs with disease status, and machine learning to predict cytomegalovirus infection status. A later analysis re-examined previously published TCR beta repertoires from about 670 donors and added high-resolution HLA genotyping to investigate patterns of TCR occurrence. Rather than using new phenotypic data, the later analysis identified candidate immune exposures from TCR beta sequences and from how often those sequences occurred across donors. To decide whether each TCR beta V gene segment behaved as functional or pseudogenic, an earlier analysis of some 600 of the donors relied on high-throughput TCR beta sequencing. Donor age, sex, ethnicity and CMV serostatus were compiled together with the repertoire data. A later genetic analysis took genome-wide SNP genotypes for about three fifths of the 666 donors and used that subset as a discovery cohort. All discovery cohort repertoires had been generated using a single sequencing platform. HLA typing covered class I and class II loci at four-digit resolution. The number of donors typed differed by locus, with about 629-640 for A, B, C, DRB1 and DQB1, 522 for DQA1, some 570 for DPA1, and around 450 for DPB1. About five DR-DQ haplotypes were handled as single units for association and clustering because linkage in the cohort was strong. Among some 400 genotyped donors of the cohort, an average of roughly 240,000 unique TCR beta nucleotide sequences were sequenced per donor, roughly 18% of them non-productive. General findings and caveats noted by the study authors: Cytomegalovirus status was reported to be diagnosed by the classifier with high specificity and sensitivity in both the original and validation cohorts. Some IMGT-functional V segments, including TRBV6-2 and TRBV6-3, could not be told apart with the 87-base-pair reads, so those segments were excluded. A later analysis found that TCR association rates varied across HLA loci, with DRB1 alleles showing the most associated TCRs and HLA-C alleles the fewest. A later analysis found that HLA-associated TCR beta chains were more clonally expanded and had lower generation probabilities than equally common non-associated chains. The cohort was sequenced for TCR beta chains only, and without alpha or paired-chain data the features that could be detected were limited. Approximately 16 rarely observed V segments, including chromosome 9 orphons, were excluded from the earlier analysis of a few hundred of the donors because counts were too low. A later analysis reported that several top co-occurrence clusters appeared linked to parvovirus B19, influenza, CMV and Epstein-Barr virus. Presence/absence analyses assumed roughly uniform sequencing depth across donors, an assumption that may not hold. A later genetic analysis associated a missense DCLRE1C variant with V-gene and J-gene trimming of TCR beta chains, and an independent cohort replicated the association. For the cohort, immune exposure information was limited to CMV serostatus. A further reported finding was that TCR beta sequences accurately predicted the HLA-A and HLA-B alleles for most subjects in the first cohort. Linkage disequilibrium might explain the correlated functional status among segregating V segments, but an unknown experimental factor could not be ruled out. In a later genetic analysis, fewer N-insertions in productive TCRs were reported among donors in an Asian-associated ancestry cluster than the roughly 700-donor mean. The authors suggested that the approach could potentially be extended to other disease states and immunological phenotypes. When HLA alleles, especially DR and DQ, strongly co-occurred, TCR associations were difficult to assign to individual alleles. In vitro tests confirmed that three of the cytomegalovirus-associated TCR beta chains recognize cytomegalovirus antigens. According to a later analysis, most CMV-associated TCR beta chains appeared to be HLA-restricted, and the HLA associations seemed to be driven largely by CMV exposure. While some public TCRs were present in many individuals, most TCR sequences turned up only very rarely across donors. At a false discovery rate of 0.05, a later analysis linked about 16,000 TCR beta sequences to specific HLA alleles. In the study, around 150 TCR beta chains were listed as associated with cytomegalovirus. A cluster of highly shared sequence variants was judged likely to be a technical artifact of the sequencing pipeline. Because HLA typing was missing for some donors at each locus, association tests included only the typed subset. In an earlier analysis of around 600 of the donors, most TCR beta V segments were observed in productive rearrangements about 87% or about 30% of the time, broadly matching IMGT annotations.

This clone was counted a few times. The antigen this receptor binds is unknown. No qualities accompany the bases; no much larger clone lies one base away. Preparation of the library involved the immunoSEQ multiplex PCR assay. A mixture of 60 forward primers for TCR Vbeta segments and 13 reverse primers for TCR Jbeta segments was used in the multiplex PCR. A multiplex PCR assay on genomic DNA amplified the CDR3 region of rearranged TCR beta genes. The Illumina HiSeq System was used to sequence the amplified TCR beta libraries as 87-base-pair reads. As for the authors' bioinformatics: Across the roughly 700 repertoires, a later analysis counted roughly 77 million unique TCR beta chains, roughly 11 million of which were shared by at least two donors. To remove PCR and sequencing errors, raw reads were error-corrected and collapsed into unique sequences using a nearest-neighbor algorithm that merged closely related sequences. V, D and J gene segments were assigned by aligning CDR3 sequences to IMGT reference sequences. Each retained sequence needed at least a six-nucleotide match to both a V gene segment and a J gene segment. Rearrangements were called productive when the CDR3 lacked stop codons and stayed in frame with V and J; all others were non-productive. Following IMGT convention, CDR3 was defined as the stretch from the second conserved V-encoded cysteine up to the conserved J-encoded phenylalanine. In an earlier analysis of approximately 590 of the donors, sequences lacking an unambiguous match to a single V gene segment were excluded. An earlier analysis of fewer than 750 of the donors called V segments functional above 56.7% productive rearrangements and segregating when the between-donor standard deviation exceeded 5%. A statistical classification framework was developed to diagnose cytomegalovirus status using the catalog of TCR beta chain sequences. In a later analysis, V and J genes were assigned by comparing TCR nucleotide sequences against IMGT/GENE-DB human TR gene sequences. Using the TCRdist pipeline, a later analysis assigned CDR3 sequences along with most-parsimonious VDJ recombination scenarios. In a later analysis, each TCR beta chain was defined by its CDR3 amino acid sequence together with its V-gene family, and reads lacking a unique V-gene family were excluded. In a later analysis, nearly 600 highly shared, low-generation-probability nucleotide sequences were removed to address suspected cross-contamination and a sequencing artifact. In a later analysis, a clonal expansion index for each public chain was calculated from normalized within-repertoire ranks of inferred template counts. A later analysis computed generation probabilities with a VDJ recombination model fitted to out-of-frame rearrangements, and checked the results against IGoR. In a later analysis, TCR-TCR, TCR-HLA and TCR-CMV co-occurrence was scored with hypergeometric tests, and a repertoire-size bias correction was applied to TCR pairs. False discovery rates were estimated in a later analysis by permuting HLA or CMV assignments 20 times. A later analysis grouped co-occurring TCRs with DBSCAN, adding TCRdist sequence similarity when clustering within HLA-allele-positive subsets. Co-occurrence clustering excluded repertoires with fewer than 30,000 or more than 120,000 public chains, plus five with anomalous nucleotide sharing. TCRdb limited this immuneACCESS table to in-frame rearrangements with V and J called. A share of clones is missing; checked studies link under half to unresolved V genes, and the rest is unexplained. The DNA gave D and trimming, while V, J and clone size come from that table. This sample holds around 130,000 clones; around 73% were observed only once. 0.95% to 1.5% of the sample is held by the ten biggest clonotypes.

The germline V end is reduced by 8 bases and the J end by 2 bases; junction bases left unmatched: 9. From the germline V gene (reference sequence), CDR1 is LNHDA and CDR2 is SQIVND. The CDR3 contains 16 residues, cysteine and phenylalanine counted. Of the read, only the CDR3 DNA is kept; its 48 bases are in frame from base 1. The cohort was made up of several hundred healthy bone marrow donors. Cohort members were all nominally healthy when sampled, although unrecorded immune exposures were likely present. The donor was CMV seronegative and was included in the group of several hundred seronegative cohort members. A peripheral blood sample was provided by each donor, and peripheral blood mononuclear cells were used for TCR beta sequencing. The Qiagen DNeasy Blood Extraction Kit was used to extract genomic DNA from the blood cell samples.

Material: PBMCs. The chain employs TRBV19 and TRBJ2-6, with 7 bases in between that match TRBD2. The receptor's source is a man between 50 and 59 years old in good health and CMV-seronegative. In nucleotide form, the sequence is TGTGCCAGTGGGGAGGGAAGGGTTGCTGGGGCCAACGTCCTGACTTTC. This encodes CASGEGRVAGANVLTF.